This T cell receptor beta chain was obtained from a study of neurological immune-mediated disorders. The cDNA was produced through 5'RACE with 10-nucleotide random UMIs. Each CDR3 protein is one row after TCRdb ran MiXCR on the 5' RACE reads. Seen here are roughly 60,000 distinct CDR3 sequences, about 2.5% observed once, and the top ten hold 2.5% to 3.5%. Findings of the study overall: Private repertoires in all groups were suggested, as expanded clones shared no CDR3 amino acid sequences across subjects. Whereas HTLV-1-associated myelopathy showed the most TCR clonal expansion, multiple sclerosis showed the least, with levels below those of healthy controls.

This clonotype was observed many times. Its target is not known. Per the germline V gene, CDR1 is SGHDT and CDR2 is YYEEEE. The CDR3 is made up of 14 amino acids. Trimming pared 8 bases from V and 5 bases from J, leaving 19 bases between. The TCR was taken from a man aged 50 to 60 with multiple sclerosis. Sequencing was carried out using PBMCs. The genes are TRBV5-6 and TRBJ1-1; possible D gene TRBD1, 6 bases. CDR3 coding DNA: TGTGCCAGTATATACGGAGGAGGGGGAACTGAAGCTTTCTTT. This translates into CASIYGGGGTEAFF.